These T cell receptor beta chains were read from a single sample in a study of cytomegalovirus exposure and HLA in healthy donors. Assay: immunoSEQ multiplex PCR; the TCRdb copy retains only in-frame clones and omits some. Seen here are about 160,000 clones, around 78% observed once, and the top ten hold roughly 3%. The specimen sequenced was PBMCs. The receptor source for this set is a woman aged 45-59 years in good health and CMV-seropositive. Each CDR3 is given with its conserved first and last residue. The D gene is left open where the match is weak. Clone size is shown for a subset of rows, as once, few, many or a class of expanded clone.

NA	TRBJ2-5	NA	TRBV18	CASSPREETQYF	TGTGCCAGCTCACCCAGGGAAGAGACCCAGTACTTC
few	TRBJ1-3	NA	TRBV4-3	CASSQGSMGPGNTIYF	TGCGCCAGCAGCCAAGGTTCCATGGGGCCAGGAAACACCATATATTTT
NA	TRBJ2-7	TRBD1	TRBV4-2	CASSLPRGQGTYEQYF	TGTGCCAGCAGCCTCCCCAGGGGACAGGGGACCTACGAGCAGTACTTC
few	TRBJ2-7	TRBD1	TRBV7-7	CASSLGFRTGGYEQYF	TGTGCTAGCAGCTTAGGCTTCCGGACAGGGGGTTACGAGCAGTACTTC
few	TRBJ2-7	TRBD2	TRBV11-2	CASSSRGLAGTYEQYF	TGTGCCAGCAGCTCTAGGGGACTAGCGGGGACCTACGAGCAGTACTTC
NA	TRBJ1-5	NA	TRBV7-2	CASSPDSGSHQPQHF	TGTGCCAGCAGCCCCGACTCGGGGTCCCATCAGCCCCAGCATTTT
NA	TRBJ2-3	NA	TRBV10-3	CAIRRGGSSTDTQYF	TGTGCCATCCGCCGGGGTGGGTCTAGCACAGATACGCAGTATTTT
NA	TRBJ1-4	NA	TRBV4-3	CASSQVAGEGANEKLFF	TGCGCCAGCAGCCAAGTGGCGGGGGAAGGGGCTAATGAAAAACTGTTTTTT
NA	TRBJ1-2	NA	TRBV11-3	CASLGEGLASYTF	TGTGCCAGCCTAGGGGAGGGATTGGCGAGCTACACCTTC
NA	TRBJ2-2	NA	TRBV7-2	CASSLPVRGGELFF	TGTGCCAGCAGCTTACCGGTGCGTGGCGGGGAGCTGTTTTTT
NA	TRBJ2-6	NA	TRBV6-1	CASSRPSSGANGLTF	TGTGCCAGCAGCCGGCCATCCTCTGGGGCCAACGGCCTGACTTTC
NA	TRBJ2-5	TRBD2	TRBV6-4	CASKRTSGVLKETQYF	TGTGCCAGCAAAAGGACTAGCGGGGTGCTCAAAGAGACCCAGTACTTC
NA	TRBJ2-2	TRBD2	TRBV5-5	CASSLGLAGNTGELFF	TGTGCCAGCAGCTTGGGGCTAGCGGGGAACACCGGGGAGCTGTTTTTT
NA	TRBJ2-7	NA	TRBV18	CASSPGTLNYEQYF	TGTGCCAGCTCACCTGGGACACTAAACTACGAGCAGTACTTC
NA	TRBJ2-1	NA	TRBV11-2	CASSLVLTRWGHEQFF	TGTGCCAGCAGCTTAGTTTTAACTAGGTGGGGGCATGAGCAGTTCTTC
NA	TRBJ2-3	TRBD2	TRBV7-9	CASSLGLAGTSTDTQYF	TGTGCCAGCAGCTTAGGGTTAGCGGGGACTAGCACAGATACGCAGTATTTT
NA	TRBJ2-5	TRBD1	TRBV11-3	CASSLGTEQETQYF	TGTGCCAGCAGCCTCGGGACAGAGCAAGAGACCCAGTACTTC
NA	TRBJ2-2	TRBD1	TRBV7-6	CASSPRDRVVTGELFF	TGTGCCAGCAGTCCCAGGGACAGGGTTGTCACCGGGGAGCTGTTTTTT
NA	TRBJ1-5	TRBD1	TRBV6-1	CASRDMTGGNQPQHF	TGTGCCAGCAGAGATATGACAGGGGGAAATCAGCCCCAGCATTTT
NA	TRBJ2-7	TRBD2	TRBV2	CASLRRGTSGGALYF	TGTGCCAGCCTTAGAAGAGGGACTAGCGGGGGGGCCCTGTACTTC
NA	TRBJ2-5	NA	TRBV7-7	CASSLEPQETQYF	TGTGCTAGCAGCTTAGAGCCCCAAGAGACCCAGTACTTC
few	TRBJ2-7	TRBD2	TRBV7-2	CASSFLGLAGGPSSYEQYF	TGTGCCAGCAGCTTCTTGGGACTAGCGGGGGGACCGAGCTCCTACGAGCAGTACTTC
NA	TRBJ2-3	NA	TRBV7-8	CASSLAGGLRDTQYF	TGTGCCAGCAGCTTAGCGGGGGGGCTGCGAGATACGCAGTATTTT
NA	TRBJ2-3	TRBD2	TRBV11-3	CASSSAEVGGGSTDTQYF	TGTGCCAGCAGCTCCGCAGAAGTCGGGGGGGGCAGCACAGATACGCAGTATTTT
NA	TRBJ1-5	NA	TRBV19	CASRFQGSNQPQHF	TGTGCCAGTAGATTCCAGGGGAGCAATCAGCCCCAGCATTTT